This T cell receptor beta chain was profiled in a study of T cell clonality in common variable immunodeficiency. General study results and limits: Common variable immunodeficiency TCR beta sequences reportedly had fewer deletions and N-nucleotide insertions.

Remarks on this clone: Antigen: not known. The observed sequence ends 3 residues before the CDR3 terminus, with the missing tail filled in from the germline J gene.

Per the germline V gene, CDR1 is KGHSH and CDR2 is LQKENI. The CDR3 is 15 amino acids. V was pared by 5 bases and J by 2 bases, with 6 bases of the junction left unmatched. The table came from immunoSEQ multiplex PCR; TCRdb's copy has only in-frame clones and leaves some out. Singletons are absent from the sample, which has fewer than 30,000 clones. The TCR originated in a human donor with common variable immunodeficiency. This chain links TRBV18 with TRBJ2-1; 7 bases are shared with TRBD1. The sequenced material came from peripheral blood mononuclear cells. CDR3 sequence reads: CASSLQGPPYNEQFF. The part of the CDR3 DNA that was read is TGTGCCAGCTCATTACAGGGGCCACCCTACAATGAG.